Listed here are 28 T cell receptor beta chains from one sample, sequenced in a study of OX40 agonist ivuxolimab in advanced cancers. Library generation was performed with the immunoSEQ multiplex PCR assay. Imported from immuneACCESS, the table was reduced by TCRdb to in-frame sequences with V and J called. These copies leave out some clones; in studies compared against another copy, an unresolved V gene accounts for under half, and the cause of the remainder is not known. The sample records 50,000 to 75,000 clones, about 90% of which are singletons. The top ten hold about 4.8% of the sample. The sequences come from CD4+ or CD8+ T cells sorted from blood, collected in a trial of the OX40 agonist ivuxolimab. The receptors derive from an adult with an advanced solid tumor such as melanoma, head and neck, liver or kidney cancer.

The chain combines TRBV5-4 with TRBJ2-3; 8 nucleotides line up with TRBD2. V lost 1 base, J lost 11 bases, and 12 bases stayed unmatched. Per germline, CDR1 SGHNT and CDR2 YYREEE (reference sequence). This CDR3 region has 15 residues. CDR3 sequence (DNA): TGTGCCAGCAGCTTGCCCGCAGCGGGAGTAGGGGGGCAGTATTTT. It specifies CASSLPAAGVGGQYF.

The chain employs TRBV6-5 and TRBJ1-4, with 9 bases identical to TRBD1. Germline-derived CDR1 and CDR2 are MNHEY and SVGAGI. The CDR3 is 14 residues long. The V segment lost 5 bases and the J segment 7 bases; nucleotides outside the gene matches: 5. The CDR3 reads CASSRQGGSEKLFF. The CDR3 DNA is TGTGCCAGCAGTCGACAGGGGGGTAGTGAAAAACTGTTTTTT.

V is TRBV28 and J is TRBJ1-5, with 7 bases matching TRBD1. The J segment lost 3 bases and the V segment lost 5 bases, leaving 4 bases of the junction unmatched. Germline-derived CDR1 and CDR2 are MDHEN and SYDVKM. The CDR3 has 14 residues. CDR3 residues: CASSPGQYNQPQHF. CDR3 DNA: TGTGCCAGCAGTCCGGGACAGTACAATCAGCCCCAGCATTTT.

V is TRBV15 and J is TRBJ1-3; TRBD1 might be the D (6 bases). The CDR3 extends over 14 amino acids. Germline values: CDR1 LNHNV, CDR2 YYDKDF (reference sequence). V shed 6 bases and J shed 3 bases, with 12 bases lying between them. In DNA form, the CDR3 reads TGTGCCACCAGTACAGGGTTGTTTGGAAACACCATATATTTT. This gives the protein CATSTGLFGNTIYF.

The chain combines TRBV19 with TRBJ2-2, with a tentative D call TRBD2 (7 bases). The germline V and J ends were trimmed by 9 bases and 1 base, with 12 bases remaining between them. Germline V gene lookup returns CDR1 LNHDA and CDR2 SQIVND (reference sequence). This CDR3 contains 14 residues. The CDR3 DNA reads TGTGCCAGCGCGGGGGCCATGAACACCGGGGAGCTGTTTTTT. This encodes CASAGAMNTGELFF.

This rearrangement joins TRBV4-2 to TRBJ2-7; TRBD2 aligns across 7 bases. The CDR3 covers 16 residues. Unmatched junction bases numbered 5, after V lost 0 bases and J lost 0 bases. The V gene's germline CDR1 is LGHNA and CDR2 YNFKEQ. This chain's CDR3 is CASSQEGTIPSYEQYF. DNA of the CDR3: TGTGCCAGCAGCCAAGAAGGGACTATCCCCTCCTACGAGCAGTACTTC.

The chain links TRBV11-2 to TRBJ2-3, with TRBD1 matching 9 bases. CDR3 length: 16 amino acids. Germline loops: CDR1 SGHAT, CDR2 FQNNGV. The V segment lost 5 bases and the J segment 3 bases; nucleotides outside the gene matches: 9. The CDR3 DNA sequence: TGTGCCAGCAGCCCGTCGTTCGGACAGGGGACAGATACGCAGTATTTT. As protein: CASSPSFGQGTDTQYF.

J is TRBJ1-2 and V is TRBV5-1; D uncertain. The V gene lost 10 bases and the J gene lost 6 bases, with 10 bases spanning the gap. CDR1 SGHRS and CDR2 YFSETQ come from the germline V gene. The CDR3 loop spans 10 amino acids. The CDR3 sequence: CARLDHGYTF. Written as DNA, the CDR3 is TGCGCCCGATTGGACCATGGCTACACCTTC. Full variable domain (rest looked up from reference TRBV5-1 and TRBJ1-2): KAGVTQTPRYLIKTRGQQVTLSCSPISGHRSVSWYQQTPGQGLQFLFEYFSETQRNKGNFPGRFSGRQFSNSRSEMNVSTLELGDSALYLCARLDHGYTFGSGTRLTVV.

The chain has TRBV30 and TRBJ1-5; maybe TRBD1 (6 bases). The V and J ends lost 1 base and 3 bases respectively, with 7 bases between them. Germline CDR1 GTSNPN, CDR2 SVGIG (reference sequence). CDR3 size: 13 residues. CDR3 protein: CAWSEGHNQPQHF. CDR3 in DNA: TGTGCCTGGAGTGAGGGACACAATCAGCCCCAGCATTTT.

The chain couples TRBV25-1 to TRBJ1-2; D ambiguous. Germline V gene sequence: CDR1 MGHDK, CDR2 SYGVNS. V was clipped by 2 bases and J by 4 bases, with 8 bases between them. The CDR3 is 13 amino acids. The CDR3 protein is CASSEGGVYGYTF. In DNA, the CDR3 is TGTGCCAGCAGTGAAGGCGGAGTCTATGGCTACACCTTC.

This chain connects TRBV29-1 to TRBJ2-1; TRBD2 aligns across 10 bases. The CDR3 loop spans 14 amino acids. With V trimmed by 3 bases and J by 9 bases, 8 bases remained unmatched. Germline CDR1 and CDR2: SQVTM and ANQGSEA. CDR3 sequence (DNA): TGCAGCGTTGATTACCTAGCGGGAGCTTCTGAGCAGTTCTTC. Protein sequence: CSVDYLAGASEQFF.

The chain links TRBV28 to TRBJ1-1; 7 bases match TRBD1. There are 15 residues in the CDR3. CDR1 and CDR2 (germline): MDHEN, SYDVKM. Unmatched junction bases numbered 8, after V lost 6 bases and J lost 1 base. CDR3 residues: CASRPPDRPNTEAFF. CDR3 nucleotide sequence: TGTGCCAGCAGACCCCCGGACAGGCCGAACACTGAAGCTTTCTTT.

The rearrangement links TRBV10-3 to TRBJ2-5; TRBD2 matches 14 bases. V shed 5 bases and J 5 bases; nucleotides not matched to a gene: 7. Germline lookup yields CDR1 ENHRY and CDR2 SYGVKD. This CDR3 spans 16 amino acids. CDR3 nucleotides: TGTGCCATCAGTCAGACGGGACTAGCGGGAGTGGAGACCCAGTACTTC. Protein: CAISQTGLAGVETQYF.

The chain employs TRBV5-1 and TRBJ2-3; perhaps TRBD1 as D (6 bases). From germline, CDR1 is SGHRS and CDR2 YFSETQ. The V and J ends lost 1 base and 5 bases respectively, with 11 bases between them. The CDR3 runs to 14 residues. The CDR3 region has the DNA TGCGCCAGCAGCTTGACCCCGACAGGAGATACGCAGTATTTT. Residues: CASSLTPTGDTQYF.

V usage is TRBV7-2 and J usage is TRBJ2-4; no clear D. Germline V gene lookup returns CDR1 SGHTA and CDR2 FQGNSA. V lost 1 base to trimming and J lost 6 bases, with 10 bases between them. The CDR3 contains 14 residues. The DNA for the CDR3 is TGTGCCAGCAGCTTAGACAGATTGAGAAACATTCAGTACTTC. Its translation: CASSLDRLRNIQYF.

This clone was recorded only once. The J gene is TRBJ1-2, the V gene TRBV9, with D unclear. The CDR3 is 14 amino acids. The germline V gene encodes CDR1 SGDLS and CDR2 YYNGEE. Trimming left V 0 bases short and J 3 bases short, with 9 bases between. The CDR3 DNA reads TGTGCCAGCAGCGTAGACAGCAGTTACTATGGCTACACCTTC. Translation: CASSVDSSYYGYTF.

This clone was counted once. The CDR3 DNA is TGTGCCACCGCAGGAAACACAGATACGCAGTATTTT. This codes for CATAGNTDTQYF. This chain joins TRBV10-3 and TRBJ2-3; D not resolved. The germline V gene encodes CDR1 ENHRY and CDR2 SYGVKD. This CDR3 has 12 amino acids. V was clipped by 10 bases and J by 2 bases, with 10 bases between them.

CDR3 amino acids: CASSLVISAKQETQYF. CDR3 DNA sequence: TGTGCCAGCAGCTTGGTAATTAGCGCAAAACAAGAGACCCAGTACTTC. V and J are TRBV5-4 and TRBJ2-5, with D possibly matching TRBD2 (5 bases). This CDR3 has 16 amino acids. Germline-derived CDR1 and CDR2 are SGHNT and YYREEE (reference sequence). The ends were cut back, 0 bases at V and 2 bases at J, with 14 bases in the middle.

The genes are TRBV9 and TRBJ2-1; 9 bases line up with TRBD1. CDR3 size: 15 residues. The germline gives CDR1 SGDLS, CDR2 YYNGEE. Trimming cost V 3 bases and J 4 bases; bases outside gene matches: 5. The CDR3 DNA sequence: TGTGCCAGCAGCGCCGGGACAGGGCTTTACAATGAGCAGTTCTTC. It translates to CASSAGTGLYNEQFF. The full variable domain, its missing parts supplied by reference TRBV9 and TRBJ2-1, is DSGVTQTPKHLITATGQRVTLRCSPRSGDLSVYWYQQSLDQGLQFLIQYYNGEERAKGNILERFSAQQFPDLHSELNLSSLELGDSALYFCASSAGTGLYNEQFFGPGTRLTVL.

The J gene is TRBJ2-7, the V gene TRBV9; D is undetermined. CDR3 length equals 12 residues. Trimming took 1 base from V and 5 from J, leaving 7 bases between them. The germline V gene has CDR1 SGDLS and CDR2 YYNGEE. In DNA, the CDR3 is TGTGCCAGCAGCGTAACTGGGAACGAGCAGTACTTC. Translated: CASSVTGNEQYF.

The V gene is TRBV2, the J gene TRBJ1-1; D ambiguous. V shed 4 bases and J shed 1 base, with 10 bases lying between them. CDR3 size: 14 residues. Germline V gene sequence: CDR1 SNHLY, CDR2 FYNNEI. In DNA, the CDR3 is TGTGCCAGCAGTGTAAGGGTGGAGAACACTGAAGCTTTCTTT. Translated: CASSVRVENTEAFF.

The V and J genes are TRBV7-9 and TRBJ2-1; no reliable D call. V shed 5 bases and J shed 12 bases, with 14 bases lying between them. CDR3 length: 12 amino acids. In germline, CDR1 is SEHNR, CDR2 FQNEAQ (reference sequence). For the CDR3, the DNA is TGTGCCAGCAGCCCCCCCATCGTTAGGCAGTTCTTC. This encodes CASSPPIVRQFF.

The chain uses TRBV2 and TRBJ2-2; D may be TRBD1 (7 bases). V was cut by 5 bases and J by 1 base, with 17 bases left in between. The CDR3 has 17 residues. Germline lookup yields CDR1 SNHLY and CDR2 FYNNEI. DNA of the CDR3: TGTGCCAGCAGTTTCAGGGGGGTCTCGGGGAACACCGGGGAGCTGTTTTTT. This codes for CASSFRGVSGNTGELFF.

The chain couples TRBV2 to TRBJ1-2; 7 bases agree with TRBD1. Losses at the gene ends were 8 bases for V and 0 bases for J; bases not matched to a gene: 9. Germline CDR1 and CDR2: SNHLY and FYNNEI. The CDR3 is 15 residues long. The CDR3 loop reads CASRRDSLANYGYTF. The CDR3 DNA reads as TGTGCCAGCCGCCGGGACAGCCTAGCTAACTATGGCTACACCTTC.

The rearrangement joins TRBV7-6 to TRBJ1-4; D is unresolved. Between the trimmed V and J ends, which lost 0 bases and 4 bases, there was a span of 9 bases. CDR3 size: 15 residues. Per germline, CDR1 SGHVS and CDR2 FNYEAQ. In nucleotides, the CDR3 is TGTGCCAGCAGCTTAGCGGGTGGTAGTAATGAAAAACTGTTTTTT. Amino acids: CASSLAGGSNEKLFF.

The genes are TRBV6-5 and TRBJ2-7, with D unresolved. Germline V gene data show CDR1 as MNHEY and CDR2 as SVGAGI. Trimming took off 5 bases at V and 3 bases at J, with 14 bases between the two ends. This CDR3 region has 14 residues. CDR3 loop: CASSETYSDYEQYF. CDR3 coding DNA: TGTGCCAGCAGTGAAACTTACTCAGACTACGAGCAGTACTTC.

This chain connects TRBV5-1 to TRBJ2-1; TRBD2 might be the D (6 bases). V was pared by 7 bases and J by 3 bases, with 11 bases between. CDR3 length: 13 residues. Germline CDR1 and CDR2: SGHRS and YFSETQ. The CDR3 sequence is CASVGTVYNEQFF. CDR3 DNA sequence: TGCGCCAGCGTGGGGACTGTCTACAATGAGCAGTTCTTC. Drawing the rest from reference TRBV5-1 and TRBJ2-1, the complete variable domain is KAGVTQTPRYLIKTRGQQVTLSCSPISGHRSVSWYQQTPGQGLQFLFEYFSETQRNKGNFPGRFSGRQFSNSRSEMNVSTLELGDSALYLCASVGTVYNEQFFGPGTRLTVL.

V gene TRBV7-2 combines with J gene TRBJ2-7; D remains unclear. Germline CDR1 and CDR2: SGHTA and FQGNSA. V was cut by 1 base and J by 4 bases, with 8 bases left in between. CDR3 length: 13 amino acids. Here the CDR3 reads CASSLVSLYEQYF. The DNA of the CDR3 is TGTGCCAGCAGCTTAGTATCCTTATACGAGCAGTACTTC.